What follows is one TCR beta chain and its context. This sample is drawn from a study of blood T cell repertoires in COVID-19. Overall study context: The United States, Italy and Spain provided the acute and convalescent COVID-19 samples. PBMCs, B-cell-depleted T cells, or T cells provided the cDNA or gDNA that made up the material.

Study processing details: Amplification from reference gene primers served as the basis for estimated nucleated cell counts. The method was immunoSEQ multiplex PCR; TCRdb's version includes in-frame clones alone and lacks a portion of them. V and J calls and clone size are copied from that table; D and trimming were computed from the DNA. The sample includes hundreds of thousands of clones, about 85% of them seen just once. The source of this sequence is a human donor in a cohort sampled during active COVID-19. The sample was peripheral blood.

This CDR3 is CASSSGTSDYYEQYF. DNA for the CDR3: TGTGCCAGCTCATCCGGGACTAGCGACTACTACGAGCAGTACTTC. The chain couples TRBV18 to TRBJ2-7; 10 nucleotides agree with TRBD2. Germline loops: CDR1 KGHSH, CDR2 LQKENI. CDR3 size: 15 residues. J lost 3 bases, V lost 5 bases, and 7 bases had no gene match.